This T cell receptor (beta chain) was found in a study of shared clonotypes between healthy human individuals. Across the study: Per donor, three plates held CD4 naive cells, three held CD4 memory, two held CD8 naive and one held CD8 memory. Overall study results and limits: With a handful of donors compared, approximately 5% of naive CD4 clonotypes were shared.

Using immunoSEQ multiplex PCR, the repertoire was profiled, and TCRdb retains in-frame clones only, with some absent. This sample carries 2,500,000 or so clones, roughly 90% of them seen once, and the ten largest clones take 0.37%. Points on this clone: What it recognizes is unknown. At the DNA level, this CDR3 is encoded by other sequences in the same sample as well.

Germline V lookup: CDR1 SGHRS, CDR2 YFSETQ. This CDR3 spans 15 amino acids. V was pared by 3 bases and J by 1 base, with 12 bases between. Adult Caucasians living in Nashville, Tennessee made up all of the donors. This TCR was recovered from a man between 18 and 29 years old in good health. Some clones in this sample may be carry-over from other donors' samples. The J gene is TRBJ2-3, the V gene TRBV5-1; a weak D match, TRBD2 (5 bases). Sequenced input: naive CD4+ T cells from PBMCs. Noted subset: CD45RA+ positively selected. The CDR3 spells CASSSWVGGTDTQYF. DNA for the CDR3: TGCGCCAGCAGCTCGTGGGTCGGGGGCACAGATACGCAGTATTTT.